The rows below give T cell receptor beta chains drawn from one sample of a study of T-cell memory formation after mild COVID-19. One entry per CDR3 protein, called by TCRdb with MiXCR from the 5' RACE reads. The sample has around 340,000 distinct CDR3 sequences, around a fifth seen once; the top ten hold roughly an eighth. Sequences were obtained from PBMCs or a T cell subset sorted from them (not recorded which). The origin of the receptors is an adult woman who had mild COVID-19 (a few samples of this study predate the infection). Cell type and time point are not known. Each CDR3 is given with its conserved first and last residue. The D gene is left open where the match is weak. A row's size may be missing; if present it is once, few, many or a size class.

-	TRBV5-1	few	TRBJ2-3	TGCGCCAGCAGCTTTGAAACACCCGGACCAGATACGCAGTATTTT	CASSFETPGPDTQYF
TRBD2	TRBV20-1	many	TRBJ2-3	TGCAGTGCTAGGGGGACTAGCGGGAGGGCCGGGACAGATACGCAGTATTTT	CSARGTSGRAGTDTQYF
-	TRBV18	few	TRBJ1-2	TGTGCCAGCTCACGTGGCCCGGACCAGGGCTACACCTTC	CASSRGPDQGYTF
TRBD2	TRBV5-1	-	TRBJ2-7	TGCGCCAGCAGCTTCCTGACTAGCGGGAGGAACGAGCAGTACTTC	CASSFLTSGRNEQYF
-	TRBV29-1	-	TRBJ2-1	TGCAGCGTTGATAAGGGCTATGAGCAGTTCTTC	CSVDKGYEQFF
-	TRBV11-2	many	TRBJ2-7	TGTGCCAGCAGCGGGACGTGGGCCTACGAGCAGTACTTC	CASSGTWAYEQYF
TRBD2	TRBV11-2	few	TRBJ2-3	TGTGCCAGCAGCTTAGGACTAGCGGAACGCACAGATACGCAGTATTTT	CASSLGLAERTDTQYF
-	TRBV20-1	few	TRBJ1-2	TGCAGTGCCCCGACAGGCAATGGCTACACCTTC	CSAPTGNGYTF
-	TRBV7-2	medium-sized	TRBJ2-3	TGTGCCAGCAGCTTAGCGAGTATGGATACGCAGTATTTT	CASSLASMDTQYF
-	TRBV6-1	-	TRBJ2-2	TGTGCCAGCAGTGGGAGGCTAGCGCCCGGGGAGCTGTTTTTT	CASSGRLAPGELFF
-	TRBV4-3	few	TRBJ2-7	TGCGCCAGCAGCCAAGATCCCGGGAGCGCTAACGAGCAGTACTTC	CASSQDPGSANEQYF
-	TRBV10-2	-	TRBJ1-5	TGCGCCAGCTCATCCCAATCCGAACAGCCCCAGCATTTT	CASSSQSEQPQHF
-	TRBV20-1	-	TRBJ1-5	TGCAGTGCTAGAGATTATGGTCAGCCCCAGCATTTT	CSARDYGQPQHF
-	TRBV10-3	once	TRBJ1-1	TGTGCCATCAGTGAGGCAGGGCAGAACACTGAAGCTTTCTTT	CAISEAGQNTEAFF
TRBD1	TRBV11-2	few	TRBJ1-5	TGTGCCAGCAGCGTAGGGACAGGGGGACAGCCCCAGCATTTT	CASSVGTGGQPQHF
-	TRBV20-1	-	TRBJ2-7	TGCAGTGGTACTAGCAGCTACGAGCAGTACTTC	CSGTSSYEQYF
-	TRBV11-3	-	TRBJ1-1	TGTGCCAGCAGTCGCATCGGGGGCTTGAACACTGAAGCTTTCTTT	CASSRIGGLNTEAFF
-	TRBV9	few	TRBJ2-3	TGTGCCAGCAGCGTAGGGTCTAGCGTGTACACAGATACGCAGTATTTT	CASSVGSSVYTDTQYF